A single sample gave rise to the 10 T cell receptor beta chains below, sequenced in a study of blood T cell repertoires in COVID-19. Method: immunoSEQ multiplex PCR; TCRdb's copy keeps in-frame clones and lacks some. The sample yields 250,000 or so clones, about 88% seen once. The sequencing input was PBMCs or T cells enriched from blood (not recorded which). The receptors shown here come from a woman in her forties or fifties who had recovered from COVID-19.

The CDR3: CASSFLAGVGYGEQFF. Written as DNA, the CDR3 is TGTGCCAGCAGCTTCCTAGCGGGAGTCGGTTACGGTGAGCAGTTCTTC. The chain couples TRBV7-3 to TRBJ2-1, with 10 nucleotides matching TRBD2. V shed 3 bases and J 9 bases; nucleotides not matched to a gene: 11. The CDR3 has 16 amino acids. Germline values: CDR1 SGHTA, CDR2 FQGTGA.

The chain carries TRBV18 and TRBJ2-5; possibly TRBD2 for D (7 bases). This CDR3 comprises 15 residues. V dropped 3 bases and J dropped 7 bases, with 18 bases sitting between them. From germline, CDR1 is KGHSH and CDR2 LQKENI. CDR3: CASSPSSGQGGTQYF. The CDR3 DNA reads as TGTGCCAGCTCACCCTCTAGCGGTCAAGGGGGGACCCAGTACTTC.

The chain combines TRBV19 with TRBJ1-2; no reliable D call. This CDR3 contains 16 residues. V gave up 5 bases and J gave up 0 bases, with 16 bases separating them. Germline V gene lookup returns CDR1 LNHDA and CDR2 SQIVND (reference sequence). Here the CDR3 reads CASSDIWAQSNYGYTF. The DNA for the CDR3 is TGTGCCAGTAGTGACATATGGGCGCAGTCTAACTATGGCTACACCTTC.

The genes are TRBV29-1 and TRBJ2-3; 10 bases line up with TRBD2. The CDR3 covers 17 residues. The V gene's germline CDR1 is SQVTM and CDR2 ANQGSEA. Trimming took 1 base from V and 3 from J; bases not matched to a gene: 10. The CDR3 DNA is TGCAGCGTTGAAGGGCTAGCGGGAGTTCCCCGAACAGATACGCAGTATTTT. It translates to CSVEGLAGVPRTDTQYF.

J is TRBJ2-7 and V is TRBV2; the match to TRBD2 covers 7 bases. The CDR3 contains 12 residues. Germline trimming cut 4 bases from V and 6 bases from J; bases unmatched to any gene: 3. CDR1 and CDR2 from the germline V gene are SNHLY and FYNNEI. The CDR3 protein is CASSGSSGEQYF. The CDR3 nucleotides are TGTGCCAGCAGTGGCTCTAGCGGCGAGCAGTACTTC.

The gene calls are TRBV5-6 and TRBJ1-5; no reliable D call. Germline CDR1 SGHDT, CDR2 YYEEEE. V was trimmed by 3 bases and J by 1 base, leaving 11 bases between them. This CDR3 contains 15 residues. CDR3 amino acids: CASSSGATSNQPQHF. The CDR3 nucleotides are TGTGCCAGCAGCTCGGGTGCGACCAGCAATCAGCCCCAGCATTTT.

The chain combines TRBV4-1 with TRBJ2-5; 10 bases align to TRBD2. The CDR3 has 16 amino acids. V lost 1 base and J lost 5; bases outside the gene matches: 7. Germline CDR1 and CDR2: MGHRA and YSYEKL. CDR3 region: CASSQGALAGVETQYF. The CDR3 bases are TGCGCCAGCAGCCAAGGCGCGCTAGCGGGAGTTGAGACCCAGTACTTC.

V gene TRBV5-4 combines with J gene TRBJ2-3; the match to TRBD2 covers 10 bases. From germline, CDR1 is SGHNT and CDR2 YYREEE (reference sequence). Germline trimming cut 4 bases from V and 2 bases from J; bases unmatched to any gene: 4. There are 15 residues in the CDR3. The CDR3, as DNA: TGTGCCAGCAGCCTCGGACTAGCGGTCACAGATACGCAGTATTTT. Encoded protein: CASSLGLAVTDTQYF.

The CDR3 protein is CASSEGGSASYEQYF. In DNA form, the CDR3 reads TGTGCCAGCAGTGAGGGCGGGAGCGCCTCCTACGAGCAGTACTTC. The genes are TRBV2 and TRBJ2-7; 7 bases are a match to TRBD2. The germline V gene encodes CDR1 SNHLY and CDR2 FYNNEI. The CDR3 is 15 residues long. The V and J ends lost 3 bases and 0 bases, in that order; junction bases with no gene match: 5.

The rearrangement joins TRBV6-6 to TRBJ1-3; tentatively, D is TRBD1 (6 bases). The CDR3 has 16 amino acids. Germline-derived CDR1 and CDR2 are MNHNY and SVGAGI (reference sequence). V was clipped by 6 bases and J by 3 bases, with 18 bases between them. As DNA, the CDR3 is TGTGCCAGCAGGTTCACAGGGCTCCGGCGTGGAAACACCATATATTTT. Protein product: CASRFTGLRRGNTIYF.